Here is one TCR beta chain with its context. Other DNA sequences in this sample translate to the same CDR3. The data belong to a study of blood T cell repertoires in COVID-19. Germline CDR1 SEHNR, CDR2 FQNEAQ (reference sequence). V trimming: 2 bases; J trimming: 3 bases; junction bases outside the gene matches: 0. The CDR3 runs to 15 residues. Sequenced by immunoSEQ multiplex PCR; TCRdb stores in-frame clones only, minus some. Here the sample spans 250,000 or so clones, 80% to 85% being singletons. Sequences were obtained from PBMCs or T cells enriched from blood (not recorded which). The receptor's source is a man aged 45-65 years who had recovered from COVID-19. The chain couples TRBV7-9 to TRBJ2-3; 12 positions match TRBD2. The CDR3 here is CASSLTSGRTDTQYF. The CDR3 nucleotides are TGTGCCAGCAGCTTAACTAGCGGGAGGACAGATACGCAGTATTTT.